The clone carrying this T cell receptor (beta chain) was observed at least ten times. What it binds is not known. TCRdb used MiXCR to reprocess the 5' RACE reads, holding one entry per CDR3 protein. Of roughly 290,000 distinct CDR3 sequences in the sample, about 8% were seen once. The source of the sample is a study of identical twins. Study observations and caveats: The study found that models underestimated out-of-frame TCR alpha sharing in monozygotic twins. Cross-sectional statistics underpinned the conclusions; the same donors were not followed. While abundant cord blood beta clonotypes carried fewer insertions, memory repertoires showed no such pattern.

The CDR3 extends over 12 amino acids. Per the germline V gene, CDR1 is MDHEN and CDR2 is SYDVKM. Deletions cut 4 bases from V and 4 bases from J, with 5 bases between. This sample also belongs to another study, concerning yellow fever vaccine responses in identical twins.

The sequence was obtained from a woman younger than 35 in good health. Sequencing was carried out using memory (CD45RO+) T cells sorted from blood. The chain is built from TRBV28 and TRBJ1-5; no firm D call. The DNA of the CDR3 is TGTGCCAGCAGTTGGTGGAATCAGCCCCAGCATTTT. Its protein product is CASSWWNQPQHF.